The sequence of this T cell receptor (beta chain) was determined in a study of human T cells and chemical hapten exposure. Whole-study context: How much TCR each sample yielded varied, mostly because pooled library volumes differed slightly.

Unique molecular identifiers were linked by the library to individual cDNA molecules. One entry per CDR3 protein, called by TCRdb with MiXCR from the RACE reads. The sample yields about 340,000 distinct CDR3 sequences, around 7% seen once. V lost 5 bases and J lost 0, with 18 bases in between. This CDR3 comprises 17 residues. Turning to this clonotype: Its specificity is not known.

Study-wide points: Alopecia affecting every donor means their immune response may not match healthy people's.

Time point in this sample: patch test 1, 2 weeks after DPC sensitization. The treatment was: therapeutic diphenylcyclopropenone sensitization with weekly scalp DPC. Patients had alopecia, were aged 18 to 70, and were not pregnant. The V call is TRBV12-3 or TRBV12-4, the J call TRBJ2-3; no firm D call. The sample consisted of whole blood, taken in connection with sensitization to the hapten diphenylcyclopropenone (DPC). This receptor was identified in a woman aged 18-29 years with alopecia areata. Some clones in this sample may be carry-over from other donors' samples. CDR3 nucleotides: TGTGCCAGCAGTCCCCCGCCCAGGACCTCTAGCACAGATACGCAGTATTTT. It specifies CASSPPPRTSSTDTQYF.